One and the same sample provided the 3 T cell receptor beta chains below, sequenced in a study of Graves' ophthalmopathy and Graves' hyperthyroidism. As the template, RNA transcripts were used to amplify TCR beta CDR3 regions. HTBI primers were employed in first-round RT-PCR, then a second-round multiplex PCR followed. From the multiplex PCR reads, TCRdb called clonotypes with MiXCR, one entry per CDR3 protein. The table lists more than 550,000 distinct CDR3 sequences, just over 40% of them singletons, with more than 3% in the top ten. Sequencing input: peripheral blood. Receptors were obtained from an adult man with Graves' ophthalmopathy.

In this sample, this clonotype turned up many times. The chain recombines TRBV7-4 with TRBJ1-4; unclear D gene. The length of the CDR3 is 15 residues. Trimming cost V 5 bases and J 0 bases, with 10 bases left between them. CDR1 and CDR2 (germline): SGHVT, SQSDAQ. As DNA, the CDR3 is TGTGCCAGCAGCCAGGAAGGGTCAACTAATGAAAAACTGTTTTTT. Residues: CASSQEGSTNEKLFF. The whole variable domain, remainder taken from reference TRBV7-4 and TRBJ1-4, is GAGVSQSPRYKVAKRGRDVALRCDSISGHVTLYWYRQTLGQGSEVLTYSQSDAQRDKSGRPSGRFSAERPERSVSTLKIQRTEQGDSAVYLCASSQEGSTNEKLFFGSGTQLSVL.

The chain carries TRBV12-5 and TRBJ1-3; D is unclear. The length of the CDR3 is 17 residues. V was cut by 0 bases and J by 0 bases, with 12 bases left in between. CDR1 LGHNT and CDR2 FRNRAP come from the germline V gene. The CDR3 DNA reads as TGTGCTAGTGGTTTGGTTTTAACGTCGAGCTCTGGAAACACCATATATTTT. Amino acid sequence: CASGLVLTSSSGNTIYF.

This clonotype was observed many times. The chain joins TRBV7-9 to TRBJ2-7; 11 bases match TRBD2. The V and J ends lost 4 bases and 0 bases, in that order; junction bases with no gene match: 2. Germline V lookup: CDR1 SEHNR, CDR2 FQNEAQ (reference sequence). The CDR3 loop spans 15 amino acids. CDR3 DNA sequence: TGTGCCAGCAGCTCTAGCGGGAGGAGCTCCTACGAGCAGTACTTC. Translating gives CASSSSGRSSYEQYF.